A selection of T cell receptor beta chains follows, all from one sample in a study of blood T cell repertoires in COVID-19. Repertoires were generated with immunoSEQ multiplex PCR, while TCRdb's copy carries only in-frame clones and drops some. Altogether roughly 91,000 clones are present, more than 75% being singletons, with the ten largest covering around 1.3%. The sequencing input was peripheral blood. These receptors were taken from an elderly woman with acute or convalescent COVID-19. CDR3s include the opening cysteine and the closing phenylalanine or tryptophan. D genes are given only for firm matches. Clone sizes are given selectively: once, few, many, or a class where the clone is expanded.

cdr3_aa: CASSRDSGNEQFF; cdr3_nt: TGTGCCAGCAGCCGGGATAGTGGCAATGAGCAGTTCTTC; d_call: .; j_call: TRBJ2-1; v_call: TRBV5-4; clone_size: few
cdr3_aa: CASRADNYGYTF; cdr3_nt: TGTGCCAGCAGGGCGGATAACTATGGCTACACCTTC; d_call: .; j_call: TRBJ1-2; v_call: TRBV2; clone_size: .
cdr3_aa: CASSPSGSPNYGYTF; cdr3_nt: TGTGCCAGCAGCCCTTCAGGGTCTCCGAACTATGGCTACACCTTC; d_call: .; j_call: TRBJ1-2; v_call: TRBV7-9; clone_size: .
cdr3_aa: CASRGQGAQGYTF; cdr3_nt: TGTGCCAGCAGGGGACAGGGGGCGCAGGGCTACACCTTC; d_call: TRBD1; j_call: TRBJ1-2; v_call: TRBV2; clone_size: few
cdr3_aa: CATSRDNSGANVLTF; cdr3_nt: TGTGCCACCAGCAGGGACAACTCTGGGGCCAACGTCCTGACTTTC; d_call: .; j_call: TRBJ2-6; v_call: TRBV15; clone_size: .
cdr3_aa: CASSLTREGAEQFF; cdr3_nt: TGTGCCAGCAGCTTAACTAGGGAAGGTGCTGAGCAGTTCTTC; d_call: .; j_call: TRBJ2-1; v_call: TRBV7-9; clone_size: .
cdr3_aa: CASSLSSLGQTEAFF; cdr3_nt: TGTGCCAGCAGCTTGTCGTCCCTGGGACAGACTGAAGCTTTCTTT; d_call: TRBD1; j_call: TRBJ1-1; v_call: TRBV5-6; clone_size: .
cdr3_aa: CASSIGQGNEKLFF; cdr3_nt: TGCGCCAGCAGCATCGGACAGGGGAATGAAAAACTGTTTTTT; d_call: TRBD1; j_call: TRBJ1-4; v_call: TRBV5-1; clone_size: .
cdr3_aa: CASSQDRSAGPLNEQYF; cdr3_nt: TGTGCCAGCAGCCAAGATAGGTCGGCGGGGCCCCTGAACGAGCAGTACTTC; d_call: .; j_call: TRBJ2-7; v_call: TRBV4-2; clone_size: .
cdr3_aa: CASSLADGKGVIQYF; cdr3_nt: TGTGCCAGCAGCTTAGCGGACGGGAAGGGGGTCATTCAGTACTTC; d_call: .; j_call: TRBJ2-4; v_call: TRBV7-9; clone_size: .
cdr3_aa: CASSLESGEGGELFF; cdr3_nt: TGTGCCAGCAGCTTAGAGTCGGGAGAAGGCGGGGAGCTGTTTTTT; d_call: .; j_call: TRBJ2-2; v_call: TRBV11-3; clone_size: .
cdr3_aa: CASSPSLTGSPLHF; cdr3_nt: TGTGCCAGCAGCCCGTCTCTTACGGGTTCACCCCTCCACTTT; d_call: .; j_call: TRBJ1-6; v_call: TRBV3-1/TRBV3-2; clone_size: .
cdr3_aa: CASSVTSGGPYNEQFF; cdr3_nt: TGCGCCAGCAGCGTAACTTCGGGGGGCCCCTACAATGAGCAGTTCTTC; d_call: .; j_call: TRBJ2-1; v_call: TRBV5-1; clone_size: .
cdr3_aa: CATRRTAYEQYF; cdr3_nt: TGTGCCACCCGAAGGACAGCCTACGAGCAGTACTTC; d_call: .; j_call: TRBJ2-7; v_call: TRBV27; clone_size: .
cdr3_aa: CASSPLAGITDTQYF; cdr3_nt: TGTGCCAGCAGCCCCTTAGCGGGGATCACAGATACGCAGTATTTT; d_call: TRBD2; j_call: TRBJ2-3; v_call: TRBV5-4; clone_size: .
cdr3_aa: CASSLARGRNTGELFF; cdr3_nt: TGTGCCAGCAGCTTAGCGCGCGGGAGGAACACCGGGGAGCTGTTTTTT; d_call: TRBD2; j_call: TRBJ2-2; v_call: TRBV7-8; clone_size: .
cdr3_aa: CASSPLEGQYEAFF; cdr3_nt: TGTGCCAGCTCACCTCTCGAGGGACAGTATGAAGCTTTCTTT; d_call: TRBD1; j_call: TRBJ1-1; v_call: TRBV18; clone_size: .
cdr3_aa: CASSERGRGISYEQFF; cdr3_nt: TGTGCCAGCAGTGAACGCGGCAGGGGGATTTCGTATGAGCAGTTCTTC; d_call: TRBD1; j_call: TRBJ2-1; v_call: TRBV6-1; clone_size: once
cdr3_aa: CASSQIFGQGPYEQYF; cdr3_nt: TGTGCCAGCAGCCAAATATTCGGACAGGGACCCTACGAGCAGTACTTC; d_call: TRBD1; j_call: TRBJ2-7; v_call: TRBV3-1/TRBV3-2; clone_size: .
cdr3_aa: CASSIRQADTQYF; cdr3_nt: TGTGCCAGCAGCATTAGGCAGGCAGATACGCAGTATTTT; d_call: .; j_call: TRBJ2-3; v_call: TRBV13; clone_size: .
cdr3_aa: CASSLAGTGLGNTIYF; cdr3_nt: TGCGCCAGCAGCTTGGCCGGGACAGGTTTGGGAAACACCATATATTTT; d_call: TRBD1; j_call: TRBJ1-3; v_call: TRBV5-1; clone_size: few
cdr3_aa: CAISGGQTSGTDTQYF; cdr3_nt: TGTGCCATCAGTGGGGGTCAGACTAGCGGCACAGATACGCAGTATTTT; d_call: TRBD2; j_call: TRBJ2-3; v_call: TRBV10-3; clone_size: .
cdr3_aa: CASSQVRDRGSEAFF; cdr3_nt: TGTGCCAGCAGCCAAGTCCGGGACAGGGGGTCTGAAGCTTTCTTT; d_call: TRBD1; j_call: TRBJ1-1; v_call: TRBV3-1/TRBV3-2; clone_size: .
cdr3_aa: CASSSRTGANVLTF; cdr3_nt: TGTGCCAGCAGTTCCAGGACTGGGGCCAACGTCCTGACTTTC; d_call: .; j_call: TRBJ2-6; v_call: TRBV2; clone_size: .
cdr3_aa: CASSLRADYNEKLFF; cdr3_nt: TGCGCCAGCAGCTTGCGGGCAGACTATAATGAAAAACTGTTTTTT; d_call: .; j_call: TRBJ1-4; v_call: TRBV5-1; clone_size: once
cdr3_aa: CASSLSGGHTGELFF; cdr3_nt: TGCGCCAGCAGCTTGTCAGGGGGTCACACCGGGGAGCTGTTTTTT; d_call: TRBD1; j_call: TRBJ2-2; v_call: TRBV5-1; clone_size: .
cdr3_aa: CASSLQVPGGYGYTF; cdr3_nt: TGTGCCAGCAGCTTACAGGTGCCGGGGGGCTATGGCTACACCTTC; d_call: .; j_call: TRBJ1-2; v_call: TRBV7-9; clone_size: .
cdr3_aa: CATSRELQETQYF; cdr3_nt: TGTGCCACCAGCAGAGAACTTCAAGAGACCCAGTACTTC; d_call: .; j_call: TRBJ2-5; v_call: TRBV15; clone_size: .
cdr3_aa: CASSPGPVGLFF; cdr3_nt: TGTGCCAGCAGCCCCGGCCCTGTCGGGCTGTTTTTT; d_call: .; j_call: TRBJ1-4; v_call: TRBV3-1/TRBV3-2; clone_size: .
cdr3_aa: CASSYSSSRNQHF; cdr3_nt: TGTGCCAGCAGTTACTCTTCCTCGAGAAATCAGCATTTT; d_call: .; j_call: TRBJ1-5; v_call: TRBV6-6; clone_size: few
cdr3_aa: CASSGGYEQYF; cdr3_nt: TGTGCCAGCAGTGGGGGGTATGAGCAGTACTTC; d_call: .; j_call: TRBJ2-7; v_call: TRBV28; clone_size: .
cdr3_aa: CASGLLNEQFF; cdr3_nt: TGTGCCAGCGGGCTCCTCAATGAGCAGTTCTTC; d_call: .; j_call: TRBJ2-1; v_call: TRBV12-3/TRBV12-4; clone_size: .
cdr3_aa: CASSIGASGNTIYF; cdr3_nt: TGTGCCAGTAGTATTGGGGCCTCTGGAAACACCATATATTTT; d_call: .; j_call: TRBJ1-3; v_call: TRBV19; clone_size: .
cdr3_aa: CASKIMGLRTDTQYF; cdr3_nt: TGTGCCAGCAAAATTATGGGACTCCGCACAGATACGCAGTATTTT; d_call: .; j_call: TRBJ2-3; v_call: TRBV27; clone_size: few
cdr3_aa: CASTDSAAYGYTF; cdr3_nt: TGTGCCAGCACCGACTCGGCAGCCTATGGCTACACCTTC; d_call: .; j_call: TRBJ1-2; v_call: TRBV6-6; clone_size: .
cdr3_aa: CASTGGPSLVGTGELFF; cdr3_nt: TGTGCCAGCACCGGAGGGCCGTCGTTGGTAGGCACCGGGGAGCTGTTTTTT; d_call: .; j_call: TRBJ2-2; v_call: TRBV5-8; clone_size: .
cdr3_aa: CASRVSARPYNEQFF; cdr3_nt: TGTGCCAGCAGGGTTAGCGCGCGCCCATACAATGAGCAGTTCTTC; d_call: .; j_call: TRBJ2-1; v_call: TRBV2; clone_size: .
cdr3_aa: CASSHWTGGNEKLFF; cdr3_nt: TGTGCCAGCAGCCACTGGACAGGGGGAAATGAAAAACTGTTTTTT; d_call: TRBD1; j_call: TRBJ1-4; v_call: TRBV7-9; clone_size: .
cdr3_aa: CASRVLETSEAFF; cdr3_nt: TGTGCCAGCAGAGTGCTAGAGACCTCGGAAGCTTTCTTT; d_call: .; j_call: TRBJ1-1; v_call: TRBV6-5; clone_size: .
cdr3_aa: CASSGAGQADTQYF; cdr3_nt: TGTGCCAGCTCGGGGGCCGGACAGGCAGATACGCAGTATTTT; d_call: .; j_call: TRBJ2-3; v_call: TRBV21-1; clone_size: .